Sequencing of this T cell receptor beta chain was carried out in a study of post-analysis software for immune sequencing data. Sequencing libraries made from TCR beta cDNA carried unique molecular identifiers. TCRdb redid the calling of the PCR reads with MiXCR, one entry per CDR3 protein. The data show hundreds of thousands of distinct CDR3 sequences, roughly three fifths seen once. Remarks on this clonotype: Its antigen is not identified.

The study's findings and limits: In patients, TRBV5-6, TRBV5-1 and TRBV20-1 belonged to several TRBV segments found more frequently than in controls.

Between the trimmed V and J ends, which lost 4 bases and 4 bases, there was a span of 20 bases. The CDR3 is made up of 16 amino acids. Germline CDR1 SGDLS, CDR2 YYNGEE. The sample comprised blood. V gene TRBV9 combines with J gene TRBJ1-1, with D perhaps TRBD1 (6 bases). This sequence originates from a girl aged 2 to 10 with multiple sclerosis. CDR3 amino acids: CASSPKVGAWSTEAFF. The CDR3 nucleotides read TGTGCCAGCAGCCCAAAAGTGGGGGCCTGGAGCACTGAAGCTTTCTTT.